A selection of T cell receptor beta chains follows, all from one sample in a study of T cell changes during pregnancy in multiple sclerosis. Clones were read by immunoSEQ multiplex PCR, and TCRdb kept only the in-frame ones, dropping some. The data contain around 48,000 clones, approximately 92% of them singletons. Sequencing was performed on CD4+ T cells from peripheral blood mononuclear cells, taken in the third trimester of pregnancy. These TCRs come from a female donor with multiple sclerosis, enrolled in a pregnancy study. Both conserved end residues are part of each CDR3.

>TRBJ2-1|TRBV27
CASSSPTGLAGGWHEQFF
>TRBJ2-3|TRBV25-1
CASSLGDSLITDTQYF
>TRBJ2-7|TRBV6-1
CASSENVSGNYEQYF
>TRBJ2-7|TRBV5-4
CASSPQRGGSYEQYF
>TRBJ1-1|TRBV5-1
CASSFGDRAFNTEAFF
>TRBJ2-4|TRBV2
CASSAPGLAGAKNIQYF
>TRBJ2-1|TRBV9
CASSPRASGSLNEQFF
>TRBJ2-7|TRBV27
CASNRQGAPYEQYF
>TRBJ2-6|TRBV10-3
CAISETTGWASGANVLTF
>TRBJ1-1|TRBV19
CASSFGNRVNTEAFF
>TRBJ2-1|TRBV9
CASSPQLTSSYNEQFF
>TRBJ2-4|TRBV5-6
CASSLWYDLTGNIQYF
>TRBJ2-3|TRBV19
CASSPDSGISTDTQYF
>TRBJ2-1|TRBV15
CATKGWGTDEQFF
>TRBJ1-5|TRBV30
CAWSGDSNQPQHF
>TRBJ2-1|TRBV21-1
CASSKVWEGENGSYNEQFF
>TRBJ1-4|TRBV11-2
CASSPGSFWDRGQEKLFF
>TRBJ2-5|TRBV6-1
CASSDLNGIEETQYF
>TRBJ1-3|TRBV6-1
CASSERGLYTIYF
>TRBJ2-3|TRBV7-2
CASSLGAGGTDTQYF
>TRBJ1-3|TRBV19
CASSDRTATSGNTIYF
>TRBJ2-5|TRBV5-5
CASSSEPSGRALETQYF
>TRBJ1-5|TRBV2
CASSYRRDDNQPQHF
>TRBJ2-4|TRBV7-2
CASSPSHQGSAKNIQYF
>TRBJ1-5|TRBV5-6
CASSLHGGEKPQHF
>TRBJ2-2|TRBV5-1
CASSLSFGAGEFTGELFF
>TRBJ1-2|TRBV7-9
CASSQSGANYGYTF
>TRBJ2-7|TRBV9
CASSVGQTYEQYF
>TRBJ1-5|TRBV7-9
CASSLDRGVGQPQHF
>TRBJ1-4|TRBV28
CAKLVPGQDVRKKKLFF
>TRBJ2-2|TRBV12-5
CASGTGYGELFF
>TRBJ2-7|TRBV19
CASSARTGTSGEQYF
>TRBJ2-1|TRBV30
CAWSVGWTSGRNEQFF
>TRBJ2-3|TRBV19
CASSIQGRGRDTQYF
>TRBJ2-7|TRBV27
CASSSLPWALTYEQYF
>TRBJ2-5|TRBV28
CASSPSSQGHETQYF
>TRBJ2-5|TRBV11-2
CASSLADWRGRETQYF
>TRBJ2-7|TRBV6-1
CASRETQGAHEQYF
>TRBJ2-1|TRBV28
CASSSRTSGAGSYNEQFF